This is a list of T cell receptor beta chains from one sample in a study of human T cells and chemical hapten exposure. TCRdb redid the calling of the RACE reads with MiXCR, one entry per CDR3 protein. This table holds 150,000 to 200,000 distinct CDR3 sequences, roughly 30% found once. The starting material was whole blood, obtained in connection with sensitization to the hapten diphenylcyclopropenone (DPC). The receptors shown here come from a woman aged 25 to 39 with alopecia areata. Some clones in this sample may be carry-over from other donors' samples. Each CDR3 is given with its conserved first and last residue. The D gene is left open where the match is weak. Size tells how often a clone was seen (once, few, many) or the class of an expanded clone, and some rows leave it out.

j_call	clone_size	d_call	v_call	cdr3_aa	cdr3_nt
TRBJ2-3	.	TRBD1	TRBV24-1	CATSTGVSTQYF	TGTGCCACCAGCACAGGGGTTTCTACGCAGTATTTT
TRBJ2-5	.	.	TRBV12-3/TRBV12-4	CASRGLGETQYF	TGTGCCAGCAGGGGCCTCGGGGAGACCCAGTACTTC
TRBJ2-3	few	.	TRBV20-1	CSARDRADTQYF	TGCAGTGCTAGAGATCGGGCAGATACGCAGTATTTT
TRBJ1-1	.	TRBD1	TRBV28	CASSSGTGRAEAFF	TGTGCCAGCAGTTCCGGGACAGGAAGGGCTGAAGCTTTCTTT
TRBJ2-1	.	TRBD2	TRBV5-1	CASSQQRGGKRSEQFF	TGCGCCAGCAGCCAGCAGCGGGGGGGCAAAAGGAGTGAGCAGTTCTTC
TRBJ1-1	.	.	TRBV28	CASSSPGLQTGNTEAFF	TGTGCCAGCAGTTCACCGGGACTCCAAACGGGAAACACTGAAGCTTTCTTT
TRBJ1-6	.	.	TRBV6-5	CASSYSGRRSSPLHF	TGTGCCAGCAGTTACAGTGGCAGAAGGAGTTCACCCCTCCACTTT
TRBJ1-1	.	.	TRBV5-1	CASSFLDRLNTEAFF	TGCGCCAGCAGCTTCCTTGACAGATTGAACACTGAAGCTTTCTTT
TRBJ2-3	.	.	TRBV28	CASESGSTDTQYF	TGTGCCAGCGAATCGGGGAGCACAGATACGCAGTATTTT
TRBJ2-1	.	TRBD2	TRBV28	CASSRGGSGYNEQFF	TGTGCCAGCAGCCGGGGGGGCAGCGGGTACAATGAGCAGTTCTTC
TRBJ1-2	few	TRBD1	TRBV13	CASSPGQGRYGYTF	TGTGCCAGCAGCCCAGGACAGGGTCGCTATGGCTACACCTTC
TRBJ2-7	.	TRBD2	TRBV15	CATSRDHGTSHEQYF	TGTGCCACCAGCAGAGATCACGGGACTAGTCACGAGCAGTACTTC
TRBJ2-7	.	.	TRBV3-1	CASSRTMSYEQYF	TGTGCCAGCAGCCGGACTATGTCCTACGAGCAGTACTTC
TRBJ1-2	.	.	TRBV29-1	CSVEDGGGYGYTF	TGCAGCGTTGAAGATGGGGGGGGGTATGGCTACACCTTC
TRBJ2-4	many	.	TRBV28	CASSLAVMAKNIQYF	TGTGCCAGCAGTTTAGCAGTTATGGCCAAAAACATTCAGTACTTC
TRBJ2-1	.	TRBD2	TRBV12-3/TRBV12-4	CASKISGRSYNEQFF	TGTGCCAGCAAAATCAGCGGGAGGAGTTACAATGAGCAGTTCTTC
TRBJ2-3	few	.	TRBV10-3	CAVGGTDTQYF	TGTGCCGTGGGAGGCACAGATACGCAGTATTTT
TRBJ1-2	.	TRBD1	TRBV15	CATSRDRGLGGYTF	TGTGCCACCAGCAGAGACAGGGGGCTTGGTGGCTACACCTTC
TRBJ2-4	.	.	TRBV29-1	CSVQTQGQVGDIQYF	TGCAGCGTCCAAACCCAGGGTCAAGTTGGAGACATTCAGTACTTC
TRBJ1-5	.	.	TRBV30	CAWRSQASNQPQHF	TGTGCCTGGAGGTCCCAGGCGAGCAATCAGCCCCAGCATTTT
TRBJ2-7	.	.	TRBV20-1	CSARGGGGQSEQYF	TGCAGTGCTAGAGGAGGGGGGGGACAGTCCGAGCAGTACTTC
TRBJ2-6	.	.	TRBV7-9	CASSLAGYSGANVLTF	TGTGCCAGCAGCTTAGCCGGCTACTCTGGGGCCAACGTCCTGACTTTC
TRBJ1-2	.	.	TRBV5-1	CASSFSGTTNYGYTF	TGCGCCAGCAGCTTTTCTGGGACTACTAACTATGGCTACACCTTC
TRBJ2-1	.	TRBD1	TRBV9	CASSPRTGNYNEQFF	TGTGCCAGCAGCCCCCGGACAGGGAACTACAATGAGCAGTTCTTC
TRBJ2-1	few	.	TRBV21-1	CASSTNEQFF	TGTGCCAGCAGCACCAATGAGCAGTTCTTC
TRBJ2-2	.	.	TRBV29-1	CSVELGADTGELFF	TGCAGCGTTGAGTTGGGCGCGGACACCGGGGAGCTGTTTTTT
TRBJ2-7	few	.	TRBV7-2	CASSFRSPYEQYF	TGTGCCAGCAGCTTTCGTTCCCCCTACGAGCAGTACTTC
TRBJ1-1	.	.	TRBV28	CASRTRGQRNTEAFF	TGTGCCAGCAGGACCCGAGGACAGCGGAACACTGAAGCTTTCTTT
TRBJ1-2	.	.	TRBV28	CASNVGRDGYTF	TGTGCCAGCAATGTAGGGCGGGATGGCTACACCTTC
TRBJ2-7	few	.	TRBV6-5	CASKQGGEQYF	TGTGCCAGCAAACAGGGTGGCGAGCAGTACTTC
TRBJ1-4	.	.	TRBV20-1	CSAHVGSSNEKLFF	TGCAGTGCCCATGTGGGGTCGTCTAATGAAAAACTGTTTTTT